This T cell receptor beta chain was captured in a study of T cell clones after liver transplantation. Across the study: Samples came from ITN030ST, which attempted immunosuppression withdrawal within 2 years of liver transplantation. Post-transplant blood was tracked for graft-donor-reactive T cell clones identified in a pre-transplant mixed lymphocyte reaction.

Profiling relied on immunoSEQ multiplex PCR, and the TCRdb table lists in-frame clones only, not all of them. The table records around 20,000 clones, around nine tenths of them present only once. This CDR3 contains 13 residues. Trimming removed 1 base at V and 7 bases at J, with 8 bases between. Germline V gene data show CDR1 as SEHNR and CDR2 as FQNEAQ (reference sequence). The chain combines TRBV7-9 with TRBJ1-5; D gene uncertain. Sequenced here: CD8+ T cells from blood, sampled before liver transplant. This TCR derives from a human donor who received a liver transplant. The CDR3 region is CASSLGGRQPQHF. The CDR3 DNA sequence: TGTGCCAGCAGCTTAGGGGGTCGGCAGCCCCAGCATTTT.